One sample yielded the 23 T cell receptor beta chains listed below, sequenced in a study of blood T cell repertoires in COVID-19. The protocol was immunoSEQ multiplex PCR, while the TCRdb copy is restricted to in-frame clones and leaves out a portion. The sample gives roughly 250,000 clones, 82% of which show up once; 4.5% to 5% is in the top ten. The sample taken for sequencing was peripheral blood. The receptors shown here come from an elderly woman with active or convalescent COVID-19.

J is TRBJ1-5 and V is TRBV5-1; 7 bases line up with TRBD1. V lost 0 bases, J lost 5 bases, and 5 bases stayed unmatched. The CDR3 is 15 amino acids. CDR1 SGHRS and CDR2 YFSETQ come from the germline V gene. CDR3 DNA: TGCGCCAGCAGCTTGGGAGGGGGCGACGATCAGCCCCAGCATTTT. It translates to CASSLGGGDDQPQHF.

At least ten counts were recorded for this clone. The chain uses TRBV7-2 and TRBJ2-6, with 11 nucleotides matching TRBD1. The CDR3 sequence is 17 residues long. Germline loops: CDR1 SGHTA, CDR2 FQGNSA. The V and J ends lost 5 bases and 4 bases, in that order; junction bases with no gene match: 7. The CDR3 DNA reads TGTGCCAGCAGCATCGGACAGGGGGCTGGAGGGGCCAACGTCCTGACTTTC. Protein: CASSIGQGAGGANVLTF. Based on the CDR3 plus reference TRBV7-2 and TRBJ2-6, the full variable domain is GAGVSQSPSNKVTEKGKDVELRCDPISGHTALYWYRQSLGQGLEFLIYFQGNSAPDKSGLPSDRFSAERTGGSVSTLTIQRTQQEDSAVYLCASSIGQGAGGANVLTFGAGSRLTVL.

V gene TRBV21-1 combines with J gene TRBJ1-5; the table's D call TRBD1 went unverified against the DNA. TRBV21-1 is listed as a pseudogene. CDR3 size: 15 residues. CDR3 residues: CASSNAGDFSQPQHF. CDR3 bases: TGTGCCAGCAGCAATGCAGGGGATTTTAGTCAGCCCCAGCATTTT.

This clone was counted once. The chain employs TRBV9 and TRBJ2-1; D gene ambiguous. Germline V CDR1 and CDR2: SGDLS, YYNGEE. The V gene lost 3 bases and the J gene lost 5 bases, with 6 bases spanning the gap. CDR3 length: 12 residues. The CDR3 here is CASSALDNEQFF. CDR3 coding DNA: TGTGCCAGCAGCGCCCTTGACAATGAGCAGTTCTTC.

The chain uses TRBV12-5 and TRBJ2-5; D ambiguous. Germline V gene lookup returns CDR1 LGHNT and CDR2 FRNRAP. The V and J ends lost 1 base and 1 base respectively, with 4 bases between them. CDR3 length: 13 residues. The CDR3 protein is CASGLGSQETQYF. Written as DNA, the CDR3 is TGTGCTAGTGGTTTGGGTAGCCAAGAGACCCAGTACTTC. The full variable domain, in which reference TRBV12-5 and TRBJ2-5 provide the parts outside the CDR3, is DARVTQTPRHKVTEMGQEVTMRCQPILGHNTVFWYRQTMMQGLELLAYFRNRAPLDDSGMPKDRFSAEMPDATLATLKIQPSEPRDSAVYFCASGLGSQETQYFGPGTRLLVL.

DNA of the CDR3: TGTGCCAGCAGCTTAGAGCGCGCCAAGAGCTATGGCTACACCTTC. Amino acid sequence: CASSLERAKSYGYTF. The chain joins TRBV7-9 to TRBJ1-2; D not resolved. V was pared by 1 base and J by 4 bases, with 13 bases between. The CDR3 sequence is 15 residues long. In germline, CDR1 is SEHNR, CDR2 FQNEAQ (reference sequence).

The V gene is TRBV20-1, the J gene TRBJ2-7; D gene ambiguous. The CDR3 sequence is 13 residues long. Trimming pared 4 bases from V and 0 bases from J, leaving 10 bases between. CDR1 is DFQATT, CDR2 SNEGSKA, per germline (reference sequence). The CDR3, as DNA: TGCAGTGCTACTGACATGAGCTCCTACGAGCAGTACTTC. It codes for CSATDMSSYEQYF.

The V call is TRBV7-9, the J call TRBJ1-6, with unresolved D. Between the trimmed V and J ends, which lost 5 bases and 6 bases, there was a span of 5 bases. Germline V gene data show CDR1 as SEHNR and CDR2 as FQNEAQ (reference sequence). This CDR3 is 12 amino acids long. CDR3 sequence (DNA): TGTGCCAGCAGCCCTCCTAATTCACCCCTCCACTTT. This gives the protein CASSPPNSPLHF. Full variable domain (missing parts from reference TRBV7-9 and TRBJ1-6): DTGVSQNPRHKITKRGQNVTFRCDPISEHNRLYWYRQTLGQGPEFLTYFQNEAQLEKSRLLSDRFSAERPKGSFSTLEIQRTEQGDSAMYLCASSPPNSPLHFGNGTRLTVT.

The gene calls are TRBV5-1 and TRBJ2-1; TRBD1 aligns across 7 bases. This CDR3 is built from 16 residues. J was trimmed by 2 bases and V by 2 bases; bases with no gene match: 7. Per germline, CDR1 SGHRS and CDR2 YFSETQ. The CDR3 loop reads CASSLQGSIAYNEQFF. The CDR3 bases are TGCGCCAGCAGCTTACAGGGGTCAATCGCCTACAATGAGCAGTTCTTC.

The chain links TRBV25-1 to TRBJ1-1; D is unresolved. The CDR3 is 15 residues long. Germline V gene data show CDR1 as MGHDK and CDR2 as SYGVNS. Between the trimmed V and J ends, which lost 2 bases and 1 base, there was a span of 11 bases. CDR3 sequence (DNA): TGTGCCAGCAGTGAACCATTGGGCCGGAACACTGAAGCTTTCTTT. Translating it yields CASSEPLGRNTEAFF. Full variable domain (remainder filled in from reference TRBV25-1 and TRBJ1-1): EADIYQTPRYLVIGTGKKITLECSQTMGHDKMYWYQQDPGMELHLIHYSYGVNSTEKGDLSSESTVSRIRTEHFPLTLESARPSHTSQYLCASSEPLGRNTEAFFGQGTRLTVV.

In this sample, this clone turned up once. CDR3 sequence: CASSQSRGYEQYF. For the CDR3, the DNA is TGTGCCAGCAGCCAATCCAGGGGCTACGAGCAGTACTTC. The rearrangement uses TRBV3-1 (or the pseudogene TRBV3-2) and TRBJ2-7; D is possibly TRBD1 (6 bases). CDR1 and CDR2 from the germline V gene are LGHDT and YNNKEL (reference sequence). This CDR3 contains 13 residues. The V and J ends lost 2 bases and 3 bases respectively, with 8 bases between them.

The genes are TRBV29-1 and TRBJ1-6; no clear D. This CDR3 contains 14 residues. Germline V gives CDR1 SQVTM, CDR2 ANQGSEA. V lost 7 bases to trimming and J lost 5 bases, with 15 bases between them. CDR3 in amino acids: CSASLGGDNSPLHF. The CDR3 bases are TGCAGCGCTTCCCTTGGCGGCGATAATTCACCCCTCCACTTT.

This chain uses TRBV6-6 with TRBJ2-2; no clear D. The CDR3 has 14 residues. The V gene lost 7 bases and the J gene lost 5 bases, with 14 bases spanning the gap. The germline CDR1 and CDR2 sequences are MNHNY and SVGAGI (reference sequence). CDR3 loop: CASTLRLGTGELFF. Here the CDR3 DNA reads TGTGCCAGCACTTTGAGGTTGGGTACCGGGGAGCTGTTTTTT.

The V call is TRBV6-5, the J call TRBJ2-3; 8 bases line up with TRBD2. After removal of 6 bases from V and 1 base from J, the junction contained 6 bases not matched to a gene. The CDR3 loop spans 15 amino acids. CDR1 and CDR2 (germline): MNHEY, SVGAGI. Here the CDR3 reads CASSSGLVRTDTQYF. Here the CDR3 DNA reads TGTGCCAGCAGCTCGGGACTAGTCCGCACAGATACGCAGTATTTT.

This sequence joins TRBV5-4 and TRBJ1-1; unclear D gene. CDR3 length: 16 residues. The germline V gene encodes CDR1 SGHNT and CDR2 YYREEE (reference sequence). V was trimmed by 0 bases and J by 0 bases, leaving 12 bases between them. The CDR3 DNA follows: TGTGCCAGCAGCTTGGCTGGCAGGATGATGAACACTGAAGCTTTCTTT. It is translated as CASSLAGRMMNTEAFF.

The V call is TRBV18, the J call TRBJ2-3; D unclear. The CDR3 runs to 16 residues. From germline, CDR1 is KGHSH and CDR2 LQKENI. Trimming shortened V by 3 bases and J by 2 bases, and 15 bases separated the two germline ends. The CDR3 region has the DNA TGTGCCAGCTCACCCCTCCTTGCGGCTGACACAGATACGCAGTATTTT. Encoded protein: CASSPLLAADTDTQYF.

This chain connects TRBV2 to TRBJ1-1; D unclear. Germline loops: CDR1 SNHLY, CDR2 FYNNEI. Trimming stripped 7 bases from V and 1 base from J, with 13 bases between. The CDR3 loop spans 14 amino acids. CDR3 bases: TGTGCCAGCATCCAAGGCAGGTGGAACACTGAAGCTTTCTTT. The encoded protein is CASIQGRWNTEAFF. Supplemented by reference TRBV2 and TRBJ1-1, the full variable domain reads EPEVTQTPSHQVTQMGQEVILRCVPISNHLYFYWYRQILGQKVEFLVSFYNNEISEKSEIFDDQFSVERPDGSNFTLKIRSTKLEDSAMYFCASIQGRWNTEAFFGQGTRLTVV.

This clone has just one count. The chain combines TRBV30 with TRBJ2-7; 10 nucleotides line up with TRBD1. The CDR3 has 12 amino acids. Germline-derived CDR1 and CDR2 are GTSNPN and SVGIG (reference sequence). V shed 2 bases and J 12 bases; nucleotides not matched to a gene: 7. CDR3: CAWSRDRGGRYF. In DNA form, the CDR3 reads TGTGCCTGGAGTAGGGACAGGGGTGGTAGGTACTTC.

Here the CDR3 reads CASTNRGTQYF. DNA for the CDR3: TGTGCCAGTACTAACAGGGGGACCCAGTACTTC. V usage is TRBV19 and J usage is TRBJ2-5; TRBD1 agrees at 7 bases. Germline V gene lookup returns CDR1 LNHDA and CDR2 SQIVND (reference sequence). V was clipped by 7 bases and J by 7 bases; unmatched bases: 3. The CDR3 length is 11 residues. The full variable domain, in which reference TRBV19 and TRBJ2-5 provide the parts outside the CDR3, is DGGITQSPKYLFRKEGQNVTLSCEQNLNHDAMYWYRQDPGQGLRLIYYSQIVNDFQKGDIAEGYSVSREKKESFPLTVTSAQKNPTAFYLCASTNRGTQYFGPGTRLLVL.

This clone came up once. The rearrangement joins TRBV6-6 to TRBJ2-1; 10 nucleotides align to TRBD1. After removal of 2 bases from V and 7 bases from J, the junction contained 5 bases not matched to a gene. Germline V gene lookup returns CDR1 MNHNY and CDR2 SVGAGI (reference sequence). The CDR3 has 15 amino acids. In DNA form, the CDR3 reads TGTGCCAGCAGTTACGGGGACAGGGGCCGAAATGAGCAGTTCTTC. It codes for CASSYGDRGRNEQFF.

Turning to this clone: This sample also contains other DNA sequences that code for the same CDR3. The gene calls are TRBV5-6 and TRBJ1-6; TRBD1 aligns across 8 bases. Germline trimming cut 0 bases from V and 7 bases from J; bases unmatched to any gene: 0. The length of the CDR3 is 14 residues. Germline V CDR1 and CDR2: SGHDT, YYEEEE. This CDR3 reads CASSLGQGNSPLHF. CDR3 bases: TGTGCCAGCAGCTTGGGACAGGGGAATTCACCCCTCCACTTT.

J is TRBJ2-2 and V is TRBV5-4, with 9 bases aligning to TRBD1. Looked up from germline, CDR1 is SGHNT and CDR2 is YYREEE (reference sequence). Unmatched junction bases numbered 7, after V lost 4 bases and J lost 3 bases. The CDR3 consists of 16 residues. CDR3 in DNA: TGTGCCAGCAGCCCCGGACAGGGGTCGGACACCGGGGAGCTGTTTTTT. It translates to CASSPGQGSDTGELFF.

The rearrangement uses TRBV5-1 and TRBJ2-5; 12 bases map to TRBD2. CDR1 and CDR2 from the germline V gene are SGHRS and YFSETQ. The trim removed 4 bases at V and 3 bases at J, leaving 4 bases unmatched. This CDR3 has 15 amino acids. CDR3: CASSLRLAGEETQYF. In DNA form, the CDR3 reads TGCGCCAGCAGCCTCCGACTAGCGGGAGAAGAGACCCAGTACTTC.